A single sample is the source of the 6 T cell receptor beta chains below, sequenced in a study of T-cell reconstitution after alpha-beta-depleted transplantation in children. The TCRbeta library was prepared with unique molecular identifiers. TCRdb recomputed calls from the PCR reads with MiXCR, one row per CDR3 protein. Here the sample spans around 96,000 distinct CDR3 sequences, more than 10% being singletons. Sequencing used PBMCs from the stem cell graft donor, obtained from the stem cell graft. These receptors all stem from a human donor who donated a stem cell graft to a child with inherited bone marrow failure.

This clonotype was detected only a few times. V usage is TRBV7-6 and J usage is TRBJ2-7; 8 bases are shared with TRBD2. The CDR3 runs 15 residues. V was clipped by 5 bases and J by 4 bases; unmatched bases: 10. CDR1 is SGHVS, CDR2 FNYEAQ, per germline. CDR3 in amino acids: CASSPRVAGPYEQYF. Written as DNA, the CDR3 is TGTGCCAGCAGCCCACGTGTAGCGGGGCCGTACGAGCAGTACTTC.

This clonotype was counted many times. As DNA, the CDR3 is TGTGCCAGCAGTTACTCGGCGGGAGATGAGTACGAGCAGTACTTC. This gives the protein CASSYSAGDEYEQYF. The chain couples TRBV6-5 to TRBJ2-7; 7 nucleotides match TRBD2. This CDR3 contains 15 residues. CDR1 and CDR2 (germline): MNHEY, SVGAGI. Trimming at V came to 0 bases and at J to 4 bases, leaving 6 bases not matched to a gene.

Many counts were recorded for this clonotype. The J gene is TRBJ1-5, the V gene TRBV30, with no clear D. This CDR3 has 14 residues. CDR1 is GTSNPN, CDR2 SVGIG, per germline (reference sequence). Trimming shortened V by 0 bases and J by 0 bases, and 6 bases separated the two germline ends. CDR3 residues: CAWSVLDSNQPQHF. The DNA of the CDR3 is TGTGCCTGGAGTGTGTTGGATAGCAATCAGCCCCAGCATTTT.

This clonotype appeared many times. The chain joins TRBV30 to TRBJ1-1; D call uncertain. CDR3 length equals 13 residues. Germline lookup yields CDR1 GTSNPN and CDR2 SVGIG (reference sequence). V was trimmed by 3 bases and J by 5 bases, leaving 13 bases between them. CDR3 in amino acids: CAWSAGLVTEAFF. In DNA, the CDR3 is TGTGCCTGGAGCGCTGGCTTAGTAACTGAAGCTTTCTTT.

The chain is built from TRBV4-3 and TRBJ1-4; D unclear. Trimming took 0 bases from V and 2 from J, leaving 10 bases between them. Germline lookup yields CDR1 LGHNA and CDR2 YSLEER. The CDR3 length is 16 residues. The CDR3 nucleotides are TGCGCCAGCAGCCAAGATTTTTCGGGGACTAATGAAAAACTGTTTTTT. Amino acids: CASSQDFSGTNEKLFF.

This clonotype was picked up many times. J is TRBJ2-7 and V is TRBV30, with 9 bases that match TRBD1. CDR3 length equals 14 residues. Germline CDR1 reads GTSNPN; CDR2 reads SVGIG (reference sequence). The V gene end was trimmed by 2 bases and the J gene end by 6 bases; junction bases not matched to a gene: 8. CDR3 protein: CAWSRGQGPLEQYF. CDR3 in DNA: TGTGCCTGGAGTAGAGGACAGGGGCCTCTCGAGCAGTACTTC.